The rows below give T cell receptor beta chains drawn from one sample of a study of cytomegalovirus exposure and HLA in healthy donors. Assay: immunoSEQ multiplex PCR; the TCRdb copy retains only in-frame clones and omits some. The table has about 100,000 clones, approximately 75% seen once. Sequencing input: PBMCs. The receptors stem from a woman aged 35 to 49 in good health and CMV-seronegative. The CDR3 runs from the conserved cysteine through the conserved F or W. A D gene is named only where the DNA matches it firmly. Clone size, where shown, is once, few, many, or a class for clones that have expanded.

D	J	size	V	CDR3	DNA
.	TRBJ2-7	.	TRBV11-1	CASSSGLTYEQYF	TGTGCCAGCAGCTCGGGACTTACCTACGAGCAGTACTTC
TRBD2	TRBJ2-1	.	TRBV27	CASSLSFPGGPYNEQFF	TGTGCCAGCAGTTTATCGTTTCCGGGAGGGCCGTACAATGAGCAGTTCTTC
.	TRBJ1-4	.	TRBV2	CASSRGRAYEKLFF	TGTGCCAGCAGTAGAGGCAGGGCTTACGAAAAACTGTTTTTT
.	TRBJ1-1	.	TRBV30	CAGSVFPTEAFF	TGTGCCGGTTCAGTGTTCCCCACTGAAGCTTTCTTT
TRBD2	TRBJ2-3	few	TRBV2	CASTRGRSTDTQYF	TGTGCCAGCACACGCGGGAGGAGCACAGATACGCAGTATTTT
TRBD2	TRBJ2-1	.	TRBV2	CASETSSSNEQFF	TGTGCCAGCGAGACTAGCTCGTCAAATGAGCAGTTCTTC
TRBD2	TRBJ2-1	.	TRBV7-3	CASSPTGLAGQNEQFF	TGTGCCAGCAGCCCGACCGGGCTAGCGGGACAGAATGAGCAGTTCTTC
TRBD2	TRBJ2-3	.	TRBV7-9	CASSKAGGLDTQYF	TGTGCCAGCAGCAAAGCGGGGGGGCTGGATACGCAGTATTTT
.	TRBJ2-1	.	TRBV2	CASIRRIYNEQFF	TGTGCCAGCATCCGGCGGATCTACAATGAGCAGTTCTTC
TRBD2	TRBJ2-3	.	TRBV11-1	CASSLGGSTDTQYF	TGTGCCAGCAGCTTGGGGGGGAGCACAGATACGCAGTATTTT
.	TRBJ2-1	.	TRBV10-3	CAISEGDYYNEQFF	TGTGCCATCAGTGAGGGCGACTACTACAATGAGCAGTTCTTC
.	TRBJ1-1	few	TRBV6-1	CAGRQNRNTEAFF	TGTGCCGGAAGACAGAATAGAAACACTGAAGCTTTCTTT
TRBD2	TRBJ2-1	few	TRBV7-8	CASSLARVLAGEANEQFF	TGTGCCAGCAGCTTAGCGAGGGTACTAGCGGGAGAGGCAAATGAGCAGTTCTTC
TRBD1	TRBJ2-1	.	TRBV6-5	CASRPSTGIKNEQFF	TGTGCCAGCCGCCCCTCGACAGGGATTAAGAATGAGCAGTTCTTC
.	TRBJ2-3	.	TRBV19	CASSIGHTDTQYF	TGTGCCAGTAGTATCGGACACACAGATACGCAGTATTTT
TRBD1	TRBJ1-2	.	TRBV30	CAWSGTGGGYGYTF	TGTGCCTGGAGTGGGACAGGAGGGGGCTATGGCTACACCTTC
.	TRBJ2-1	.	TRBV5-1	CASSLWGDRGYEQFF	TGCGCCAGCAGCTTGTGGGGGGACCGAGGCTATGAGCAGTTCTTC
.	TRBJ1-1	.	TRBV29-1	CSVEGAGMNTEAFF	TGCAGCGTTGAAGGGGCAGGGATGAACACTGAAGCTTTCTTT
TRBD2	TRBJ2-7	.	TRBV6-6	CASSTSVDWNEQYF	TGTGCCAGCAGTACTAGCGTGGACTGGAACGAGCAGTACTTC
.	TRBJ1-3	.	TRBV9	CASSVGLSGNTIYF	TGTGCCAGCAGCGTAGGTCTATCTGGAAACACCATATATTTT
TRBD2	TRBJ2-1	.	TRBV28	CASSLLDRLADEQFF	TGTGCCAGCAGTTTATTGGATCGACTAGCCGATGAGCAGTTCTTC
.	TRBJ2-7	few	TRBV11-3	CASSLDNEQYF	TGTGCCAGCAGCTTAGACAACGAGCAGTACTTC
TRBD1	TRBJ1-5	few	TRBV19	CASRSGQGAAQPQHF	TGTGCCAGTAGATCAGGGCAGGGGGCCGCTCAGCCCCAGCATTTT
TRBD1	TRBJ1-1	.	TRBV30	CAWRDRGFTEAFF	TGTGCCTGGAGGGACAGGGGGTTCACTGAAGCTTTCTTT
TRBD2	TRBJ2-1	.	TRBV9	CASSPPAGGHNEQFF	TGTGCCAGCAGCCCCCCAGCGGGGGGGCACAATGAGCAGTTCTTC
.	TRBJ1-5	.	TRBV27	CASSLGVRQPQHF	TGTGCCAGCAGTCTCGGGGTCCGTCAGCCCCAGCATTTT
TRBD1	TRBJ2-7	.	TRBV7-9	CSSSSRQGAREQYF	TGTTCCAGCAGCTCACGACAGGGGGCAAGAGAGCAGTACTTC
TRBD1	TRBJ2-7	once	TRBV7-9	CASSNQGQGVHEQYF	TGTGCCAGCAGCAATCAAGGACAGGGAGTCCACGAGCAGTACTTC
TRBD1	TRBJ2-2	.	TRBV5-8	CASSFRGTGYMETGELFF	TGTGCCAGCAGCTTTCGGGGGACAGGGTATATGGAGACCGGGGAGCTGTTTTTT
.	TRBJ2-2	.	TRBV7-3	CASALGLNTGELFF	TGTGCCAGCGCTCTGGGCCTTAACACCGGGGAGCTGTTTTTT
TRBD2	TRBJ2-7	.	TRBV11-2	CASSLGLASYEQYF	TGTGCCAGCAGTTTGGGACTAGCGAGTTACGAGCAGTACTTC
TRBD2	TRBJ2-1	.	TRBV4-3	CASSHTSGAYNEQFF	TGCGCCAGCAGCCACACTAGCGGGGCCTACAATGAGCAGTTCTTC
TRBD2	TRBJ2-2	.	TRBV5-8	CASRTASGSYTGELFF	TGTGCCAGCAGGACGGCTAGCGGGAGCTACACCGGGGAGCTGTTTTTT
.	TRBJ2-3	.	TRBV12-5	CASGFGATDTQYF	TGTGCTAGTGGCTTTGGGGCGACAGATACGCAGTATTTT
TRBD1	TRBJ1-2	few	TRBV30	CAWSLGGTGYGYTF	TGTGCCTGGAGTCTCGGCGGGACAGGCTATGGCTACACCTTC
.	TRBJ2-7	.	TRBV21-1	CASSKMASLGCEQYF	TGTGCCAGCAGCAAAATGGCGAGTCTCGGGTGCGAGCAGTACTTC
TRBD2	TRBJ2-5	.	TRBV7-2	CASSFSGGGGAETQYF	TGTGCCAGCAGCTTTTCGGGTGGCGGGGGGGCCGAGACCCAGTACTTC
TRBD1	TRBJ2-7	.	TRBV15	CANRGAAYEQYF	TGTGCCAACAGGGGGGCGGCCTACGAGCAGTACTTC
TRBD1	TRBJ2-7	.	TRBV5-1	CASSEGQGLYEQYF	TGCGCCAGCAGCGAAGGACAGGGACTGTACGAGCAGTACTTC
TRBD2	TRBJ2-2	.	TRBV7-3	CASSHGLAGGTGELFF	TGTGCCAGCAGCCACGGACTAGCGGGGGGCACCGGGGAGCTGTTTTTT
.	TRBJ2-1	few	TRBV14	CASSQDRFTSYNEQFF	TGTGCCAGCAGCCAAGACAGGTTTACCTCCTACAATGAGCAGTTCTTC
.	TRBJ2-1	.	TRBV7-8	CASSLVPMTGYSYNEQFF	TGTGCCAGCAGCTTAGTCCCAATGACAGGTTACTCCTACAATGAGCAGTTCTTC
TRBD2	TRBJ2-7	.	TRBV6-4	CASIDRLAGSYEQYF	TGTGCCAGCATCGATCGGCTAGCGGGATCCTACGAGCAGTACTTC
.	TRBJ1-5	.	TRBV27	CASNRIYSNQPQHF	TGTGCCAGCAATAGAATTTATAGCAATCAGCCCCAGCATTTT
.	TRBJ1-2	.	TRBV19	CASSIDLAGIANYGYTF	TGTGCCAGTAGTATAGATCTGGCAGGGATAGCTAACTATGGCTACACCTTC
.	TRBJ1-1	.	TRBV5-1	CASSLYRNTEAFF	TGCGCCAGCAGCTTGTATCGGAACACTGAAGCTTTCTTT